This T cell receptor (beta chain) was recovered during a study of T cells in Graves' hyperthyroidism and ophthalmopathy (dated 2019 in TCRdb). About the investigation overall: Peripheral blood samples were taken at initial diagnosis, before any treatment was given. According to the paper, TCR Vbeta CDR3 sequencing was carried out on 135 peripheral blood samples, which came from approximately 43 ophthalmopathy, around 74 hyperthyroidism and about 17 progressor patients. TCR V-J signatures able to tell the groups apart were searched for in a discovery cohort of 100 patients, of whom around 42 had Graves' ophthalmopathy and roughly 59 had stable Graves' hyperthyroidism. The 75 to 100 discovery patients were randomly split 7:3 into training and test sets. In addition, the study compared T-cell repertoires in thyroid tissue and in blood from 6 or 7 Graves' hyperthyroidism patients. Following sampling, methimazole starting at 30 mg daily was given to hyperthyroidism patients, and high-dose intravenous methylprednisolone was given to ophthalmopathy patients. An independent validation cohort of fewer than 20 hyperthyroidism patients and more than 15 patients who later progressed to ophthalmopathy tested prospective prediction of ophthalmopathy.

TCR beta CDR3 regions were amplified from RNA transcripts. For the first round of RT-PCR on the TCR CDR3, the HTBI primer set was used together with the Qiagen OneStep RT-PCR kit. The libraries were constructed in a second round of multiplex PCR and then size-selected and purified. The libraries were sequenced on an Illumina HiSeq2000 using paired-end 100 bp reads. As for the original processing: SOAPnuke was used to process the raw data, with reads discarded if the reads contained adapters or uncalled bases, had a mean Phred below 15, or lacked an exact constant-primer or identifier match. COPE v1.2.5 was used to merge the high-quality paired reads, and each unique nucleotide sequence was defined as a clonotype. Clonotypes were aligned to IMGT TRBV, TRBD and TRBJ reference segments using MiTCR v1.1. Analysis was restricted to V-J combinations with a frequency above 0.0001, which covered roughly 99% of repertoires. The TCS score was defined as the ratio of F50 (clonal expansion) to E x V (chaos), calculated using BLOSUM62-based TCRdist between CDR3 peptides within each V-J. Welch's t-statistics and random forest reduced several hundred V-J features to 13, which were used in a naive Bayes classifier (R e1071). The similarity between thyroid and blood repertoires was quantified using the Morisita-Horn index. The public reads were reprocessed in TCRdb via fastp at Q25 and MiXCR, keeping in-frame beta chains. Each CDR3 protein appears once, grouped with its most common genes and DNA. These V and J calls rely on TCRdb rather than the paper's analysis. In all, the sample holds just under 750,000 distinct CDR3 sequences, and 30% to 40% of those were seen once. Clones ranked in the top ten supply roughly 30% of the sample.

Results and caveats for the whole study, not just this receptor: Blood samples also contained most of the expanded thyroid clonotypes (frequency above 0.001), which suggests that blood repertoires may reflect thyroid immune responses. In cross-validation, a model built on a 13 V-J signature told ophthalmopathy apart from stable hyperthyroidism with 85% to 90% sensitivity and roughly 83% specificity, and in testing the same model reached 80%/75%. Sample size was not statistically predetermined, and investigators were not blinded to group allocation. In validation, the model predicted progression to ophthalmopathy with approximately 71% sensitivity and less than 75% specificity, a median of 6.5 months before onset.

This clonotype was observed a handful of times. The antigen it binds to is not known. Base qualities were left out, and no much larger clone turns up one base away. A patient counted as having stable Graves' hyperthyroidism if no progression to ophthalmopathy occurred over 18 months of follow-up. Hyperthyroidism patients were aged 18 to 65 years and newly diagnosed, with disease duration of less than 2 months. Exclusion was applied to patients with uncontrolled infections, other autoimmune diseases, pregnancy or lactation. Diagnoses relied on clinical symptoms, serum thyroxine and TRAb, thyroid ultrasound and orbital computed tomography. PBMCs were separated from under 11 ml of fresh peripheral blood using Ficoll-Paque density gradient centrifugation. Trizol reagent was used to extract total RNA, and RNA quality was then checked on an Agilent 2100 Bioanalyzer. Including the terminal cysteine and phenylalanine, the CDR3 comprises 10 residues. Only the CDR3 DNA stays, 30 bases, in frame from base 1. V sheds 6 bases and J sheds 8 bases, leaving 7 bases between their ends. CDR1 and CDR2 (MNHEY, SVGAGI) derive from the germline V gene.

The receptor comes from a woman between 40 and 50 years old with Graves' hyperthyroidism. Sequencing was performed on blood. Recombination linked TRBV6-5 to TRBJ1-1; the D gene remains uncertain. At the DNA level, the sequence is TGTGCCAGCAGGACAACCGAAGCTTTCTTT. This encodes CASRTTEAFF.